This T cell receptor (beta chain) came from a study of breast tumors, draining lymph nodes, adjacent tissues. Samples came from axillary lymph nodes draining the breast cancer. The CDR3 sequence is 15 residues long. With V trimmed by 5 bases and J by 0 bases, 3 bases remained unmatched. Germline V gives CDR1 LNHDA, CDR2 SQIVND (reference sequence). TCRdb re-called the multiplex PCR reads through MiXCR, storing one row per CDR3 protein. The table includes roughly 130,000 distinct CDR3 sequences, 15% to 20% detected once. This clonotype was seen at least ten times. The V call is TRBV19, the J call TRBJ1-5, with TRBD1 matching over 8 bases. This TCR came from a female donor with breast cancer. Some clones in this sample may be carry-over from other donors' samples. Sequenced: axillary lymph node tissue. CDR3: CASSGQGHSNQPQHF. The CDR3 DNA sequence: TGTGCCAGTAGTGGACAGGGACATAGCAATCAGCCCCAGCATTTT.